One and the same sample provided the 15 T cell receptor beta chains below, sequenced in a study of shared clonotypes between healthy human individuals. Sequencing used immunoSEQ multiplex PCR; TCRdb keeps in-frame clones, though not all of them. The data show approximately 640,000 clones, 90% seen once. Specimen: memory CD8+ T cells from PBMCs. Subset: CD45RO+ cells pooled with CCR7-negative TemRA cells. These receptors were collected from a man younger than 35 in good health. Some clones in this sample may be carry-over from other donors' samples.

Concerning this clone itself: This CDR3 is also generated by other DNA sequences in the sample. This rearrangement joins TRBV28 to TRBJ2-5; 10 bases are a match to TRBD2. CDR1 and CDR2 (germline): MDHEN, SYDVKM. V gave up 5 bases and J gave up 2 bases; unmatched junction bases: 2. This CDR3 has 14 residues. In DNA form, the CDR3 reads TGTGCCAGCAGTCTAGCGGGAGAGCAAGAGACCCAGTACTTC. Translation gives CASSLAGEQETQYF. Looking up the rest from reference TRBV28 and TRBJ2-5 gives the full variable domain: DVKVTQSSRYLVKRTGEKVFLECVQDMDHENMFWYRQDPGLGLRLIYFSYDVKMKEKGDIPEGYSVSREKKERFSLILESASTNQTSMYLCASSLAGEQETQYFGPGTRLLVL.

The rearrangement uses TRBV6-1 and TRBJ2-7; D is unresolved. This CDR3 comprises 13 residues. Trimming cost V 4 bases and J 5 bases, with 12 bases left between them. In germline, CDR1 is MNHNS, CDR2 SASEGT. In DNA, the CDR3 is TGTGCCAGCAGTGCATTAAGGTTCCACGAGCAGTACTTC. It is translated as CASSALRFHEQYF.

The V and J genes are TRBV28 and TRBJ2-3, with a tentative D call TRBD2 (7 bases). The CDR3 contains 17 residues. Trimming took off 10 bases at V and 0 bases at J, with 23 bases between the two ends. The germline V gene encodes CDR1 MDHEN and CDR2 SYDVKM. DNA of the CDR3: TGTGCCACTATAAGGCTGGGGGGGGGCCCTAGCACAGATACGCAGTATTTT. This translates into CATIRLGGGPSTDTQYF.

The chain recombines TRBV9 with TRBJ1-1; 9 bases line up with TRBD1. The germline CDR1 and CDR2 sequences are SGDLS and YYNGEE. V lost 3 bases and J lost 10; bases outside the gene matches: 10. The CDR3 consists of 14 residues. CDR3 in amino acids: CASSGRDREPRAFF. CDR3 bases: TGTGCCAGCAGCGGCCGGGACAGGGAACCTCGAGCTTTCTTT.

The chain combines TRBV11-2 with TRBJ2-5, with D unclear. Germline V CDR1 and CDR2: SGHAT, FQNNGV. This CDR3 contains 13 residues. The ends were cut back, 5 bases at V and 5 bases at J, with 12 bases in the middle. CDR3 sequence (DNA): TGTGCCAGCAGCAAAGACCCTGGGGAGACCCAGTACTTC. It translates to CASSKDPGETQYF.

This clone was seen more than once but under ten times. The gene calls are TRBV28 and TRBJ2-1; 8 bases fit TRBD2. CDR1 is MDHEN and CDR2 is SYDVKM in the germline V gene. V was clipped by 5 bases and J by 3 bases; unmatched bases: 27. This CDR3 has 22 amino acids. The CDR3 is CASSPTWSAIISGTRGYNEQFF. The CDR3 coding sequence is TGTGCCAGCAGTCCGACGTGGTCCGCGATCATTTCCGGGACTAGGGGCTACAATGAGCAGTTCTTC.

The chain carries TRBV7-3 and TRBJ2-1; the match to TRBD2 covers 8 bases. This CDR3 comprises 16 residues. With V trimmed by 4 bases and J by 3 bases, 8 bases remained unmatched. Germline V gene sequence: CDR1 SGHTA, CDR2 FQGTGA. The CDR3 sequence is CASSSTAGVNYNEQFF. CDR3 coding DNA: TGTGCCAGCAGCTCAACAGCGGGAGTAAACTACAATGAGCAGTTCTTC.

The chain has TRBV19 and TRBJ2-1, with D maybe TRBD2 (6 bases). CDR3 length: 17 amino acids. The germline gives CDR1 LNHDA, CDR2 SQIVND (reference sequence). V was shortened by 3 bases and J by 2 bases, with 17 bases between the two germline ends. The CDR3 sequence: CASSIWVGGVAYNEQFF. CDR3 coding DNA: TGTGCCAGTAGTATCTGGGTCGGGGGAGTGGCCTACAATGAGCAGTTCTTC.

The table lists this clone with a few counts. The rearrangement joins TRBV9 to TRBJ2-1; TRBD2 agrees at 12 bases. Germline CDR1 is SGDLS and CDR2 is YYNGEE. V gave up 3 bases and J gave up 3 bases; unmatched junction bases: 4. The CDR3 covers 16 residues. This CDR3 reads CASSASSGRGYNEQFF. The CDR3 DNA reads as TGTGCCAGCAGCGCCTCTAGCGGGAGGGGCTACAATGAGCAGTTCTTC.

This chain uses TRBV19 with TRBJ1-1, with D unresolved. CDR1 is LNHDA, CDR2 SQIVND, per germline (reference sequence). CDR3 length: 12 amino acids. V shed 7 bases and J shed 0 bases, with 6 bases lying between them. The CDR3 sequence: CASIKMNTEAFF. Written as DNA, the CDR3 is TGTGCCAGTATAAAAATGAACACTGAAGCTTTCTTT.

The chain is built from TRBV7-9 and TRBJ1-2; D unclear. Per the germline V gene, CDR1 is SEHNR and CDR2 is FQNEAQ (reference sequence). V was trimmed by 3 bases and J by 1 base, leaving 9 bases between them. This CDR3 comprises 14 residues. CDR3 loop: CASSFSTVNYGYTF. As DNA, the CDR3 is TGTGCCAGCAGCTTCTCGACGGTTAACTATGGCTACACCTTC. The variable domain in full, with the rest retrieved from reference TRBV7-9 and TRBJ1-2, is DTGVSQNPRHKITKRGQNVTFRCDPISEHNRLYWYRQTLGQGPEFLTYFQNEAQLEKSRLLSDRFSAERPKGSFSTLEIQRTEQGDSAMYLCASSFSTVNYGYTFGSGTRLTVV.

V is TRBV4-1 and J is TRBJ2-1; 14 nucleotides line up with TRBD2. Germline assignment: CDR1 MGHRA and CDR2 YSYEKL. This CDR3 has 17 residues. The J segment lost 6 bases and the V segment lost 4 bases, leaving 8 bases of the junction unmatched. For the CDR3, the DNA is TGCGCCAGCAGCCGCCGACTAGCGGGAGGGCTGGGCAATGAGCAGTTCTTC. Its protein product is CASSRRLAGGLGNEQFF.

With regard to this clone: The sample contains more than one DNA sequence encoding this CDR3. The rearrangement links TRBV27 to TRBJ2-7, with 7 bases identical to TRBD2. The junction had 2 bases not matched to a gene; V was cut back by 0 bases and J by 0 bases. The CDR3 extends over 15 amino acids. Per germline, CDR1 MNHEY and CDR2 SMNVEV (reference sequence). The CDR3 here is CASSLSGGGSYEQYF. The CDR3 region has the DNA TGTGCCAGCAGTTTATCCGGCGGGGGCTCCTACGAGCAGTACTTC.

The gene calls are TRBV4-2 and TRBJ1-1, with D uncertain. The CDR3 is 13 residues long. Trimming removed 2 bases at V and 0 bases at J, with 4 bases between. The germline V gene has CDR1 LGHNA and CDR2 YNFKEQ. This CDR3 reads CASSQWMNTEAFF. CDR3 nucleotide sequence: TGTGCCAGCAGCCAATGGATGAACACTGAAGCTTTCTTT.

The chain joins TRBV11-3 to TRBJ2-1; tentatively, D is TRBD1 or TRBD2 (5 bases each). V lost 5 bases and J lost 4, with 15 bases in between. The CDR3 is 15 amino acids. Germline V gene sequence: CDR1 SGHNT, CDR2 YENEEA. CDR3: CASSHRDQPYNEQFF. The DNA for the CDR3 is TGTGCCAGCAGCCACCGGGACCAACCATACAATGAGCAGTTCTTC.